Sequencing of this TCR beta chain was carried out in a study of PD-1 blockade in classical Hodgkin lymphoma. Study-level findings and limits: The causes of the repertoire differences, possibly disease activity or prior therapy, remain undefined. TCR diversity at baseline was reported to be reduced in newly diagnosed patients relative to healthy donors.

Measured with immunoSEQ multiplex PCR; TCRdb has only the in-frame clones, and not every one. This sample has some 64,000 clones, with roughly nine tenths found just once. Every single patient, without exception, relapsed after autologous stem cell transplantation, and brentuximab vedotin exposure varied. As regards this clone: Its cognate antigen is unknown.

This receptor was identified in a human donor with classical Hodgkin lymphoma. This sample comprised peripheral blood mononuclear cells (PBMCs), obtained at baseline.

As DNA, the CDR3 is TGTGCCAGCAGTTACATCCGACGGACTAGGGAAGAGACCCAGTACTTC. Its translation is CASSYIRRTREETQYF. The V and J genes are TRBV6-5 and TRBJ2-5; 7 bases match TRBD2. This CDR3 is built from 16 residues. The V gene's germline CDR1 is MNHEY and CDR2 SVGAGI. Trimming removed 2 bases from V and 3 bases from J; junction bases left unmatched: 9.